Listed below are T cell receptor beta chains from one sample, sequenced in a study of PD-1 blockade in classical Hodgkin lymphoma. The method was immunoSEQ multiplex PCR; TCRdb's version includes in-frame clones alone and lacks a portion of them. The sample holds about 30,000 clones; around 80% are singletons and the top ten take about 18%. The source material was peripheral blood mononuclear cells (PBMCs), sampled before the fourth cycle of nivolumab. The receptor source for this set is a human donor with classical Hodgkin lymphoma. The CDR3 runs from the conserved cysteine through the conserved F or W. A D gene is named only where the DNA matches it firmly. Clone size is not always given. Where it is, it says once, few, many or a class for expanded clones.

TRBJ1-2 | TRBV7-9 | - | - | TGTGCCAGCAGTCGGGAAGGCTACACCTTC | CASSREGYTF
TRBJ1-5 | TRBV4-2 | - | - | TGTGCCAGCAGCCAAGTAGCAGGGCGCGATCAGCCCCAGCATTTT | CASSQVAGRDQPQHF
TRBJ2-7 | TRBV9 | - | - | TGTGCCAGCAGCGTAGGTGCGGGTTACGAGCAGTACTTC | CASSVGAGYEQYF
TRBJ1-5 | TRBV15 | - | - | TGTGCCACCAGCAGAGTTTCCGGGTCGTTTATGGTTCAGCCCCAGCATTTT | CATSRVSGSFMVQPQHF
TRBJ1-1 | TRBV11-2 | - | once | TGTGCCAGCAGCTTAGCCAGGGATACTGAAGCTTTCTTT | CASSLARDTEAFF
TRBJ2-2 | TRBV5-4 | TRBD2 | - | TGTGCCAGCAGCTTTGGGGGGGAGTACACCGGGGAGCTGTTTTTT | CASSFGGEYTGELFF
TRBJ1-1 | TRBV28 | - | - | TGTGCCAGCAGTTTAGCCAGATACATCCCTGACGCTTTCTTT | CASSLARYIPDAFF
TRBJ2-3 | TRBV4-3 | TRBD2 | once | TGCGCCAGCAGCCAAGATCGGATAGCGGGGGTCCCCACAGATACGCAGTATTTT | CASSQDRIAGVPTDTQYF
TRBJ1-5 | TRBV4-1 | - | - | TGCGCCAGCAGCCAGCCGGGAAATCAGCCCCAGCATTTT | CASSQPGNQPQHF
TRBJ2-5 | TRBV19 | - | - | TGTGCCAGTAGTCCACAGTACCAAGAGACCCAGTACTTC | CASSPQYQETQYF
TRBJ1-1 | TRBV28 | - | - | TGTGCCACCTCCCGGGCCGGGGTGAACACTGAAGCTTTCTTT | CATSRAGVNTEAFF
TRBJ2-5 | TRBV6-5 | - | once | TGTGCCAGCAGTTACGGGAGGATCTTCGAGACCCAGTACTTC | CASSYGRIFETQYF
TRBJ1-3 | TRBV9 | - | - | TGTGCCAGCAGCGTAGGGCACAGCTCTGGAAACACCATATATTTT | CASSVGHSSGNTIYF
TRBJ2-2 | TRBV7-9 | TRBD1 | - | TGTGCCAGCAGCATCGGACAGGGAGGTCGAGGCGGGGAGCTGTTTTTT | CASSIGQGGRGGELFF
TRBJ1-5 | TRBV6-5 | - | - | TGTGCCAGCAGTTACTCGGCGAATCAGCCCCAGCATTTT | CASSYSANQPQHF
TRBJ2-7 | TRBV27 | TRBD1 | - | TGTGCCACCACGGACAGGTACTACGAGCAGTACTTC | CATTDRYYEQYF
TRBJ1-4 | TRBV2 | TRBD1 | - | TGTGCCAGCAGTTATACTTCCGGGACAGGGCTAGGAAAACTGTTTTTT | CASSYTSGTGLGKLFF
TRBJ2-3 | TRBV6-5 | - | - | TGTGCCAGCAGCCCCAGGGGAGGGGGCACAGATACGCAGTATTTT | CASSPRGGGTDTQYF
TRBJ2-3 | TRBV6-5 | TRBD2 | - | TGTGCCAGCAGTTACTTGGCTAGCGGGGTGGGAGATACGCAGTATTTT | CASSYLASGVGDTQYF
TRBJ2-3 | TRBV27 | - | - | TGTGCCAGCGGCAACCGGGACTTCTTTTTTAGCACAGATACGCAGTATTTT | CASGNRDFFFSTDTQYF
TRBJ2-3 | TRBV27 | - | once | TGTGCCAGCAGTCCACGCCCGTGGGTCCCAGATACGCAGTATTTT | CASSPRPWVPDTQYF
TRBJ2-2 | TRBV11-2 | - | - | TGTGCCAGCAGCTTAGAACTAGCAGCGAACACCGGGGAGCTGTTTTTT | CASSLELAANTGELFF
TRBJ2-7 | TRBV6-6 | - | medium-sized | TGTGCCAGCAGTTACTCTTACTACTCCTACGAGCAGTACTTC | CASSYSYYSYEQYF
TRBJ1-1 | TRBV4-2 | - | - | TGTGCCAGCAGCCAAGGTGAGGGGGGGCGTTGGACTGAAGCTTTCTTT | CASSQGEGGRWTEAFF
TRBJ1-1 | TRBV10-3 | - | - | TGTGCCATCAGTGAGTCCGAGGATAACACTGAAGCTTTCTTT | CAISESEDNTEAFF
TRBJ1-2 | TRBV5-6 | - | once | TGTGCCAGCAGCTTGGTCAGGGTTGGCTACACCTTC | CASSLVRVGYTF
TRBJ1-2 | TRBV6-1 | - | - | TGTGCCAGCAGTGAAAACGGGGTACGTCCCTATGGCTACACCTTC | CASSENGVRPYGYTF